These 12 T cell receptor beta chains originate from one sample sequenced in a study of Graves' ophthalmopathy and Graves' hyperthyroidism. For repertoire sequencing, the TCR beta CDR3 regions were amplified from RNA transcripts. The first-round RT-PCR employed HTBI primers together with the Qiagen OneStep RT-PCR kit. A multiplex PCR was then performed as the second round. MiXCR, applied by TCRdb to the multiplex PCR reads, yields one record per CDR3 protein. The repertoire has a few hundred thousand distinct CDR3 sequences, under 45% of them found once; the top ten carry around 4.6%. Material for sequencing was peripheral blood or thyroid tissue (not recorded which). The receptors come from an adult man with Graves' hyperthyroidism.

This clonotype was detected only once. The J gene is TRBJ2-5, the V gene TRBV7-8, with 7 bases identical to TRBD2. The J call may be mistaken, given a closer DNA end match to TRBJ2-4. The germline V gene encodes CDR1 SGHVS and CDR2 FQNEAQ. This CDR3 is built from 17 residues. The DNA of the CDR3 is TGTGCCAGCAGCCTCACGCGAAAGCCCCGGGGGGAAAACATTCAGTACTTC. Translated: CASSLTRKPRGENIQYF.

This clonotype was seen ten or more times. This rearrangement joins TRBV11-2 to TRBJ2-7; 10 bases align to TRBD1. V lost 5 bases and J lost 2; bases outside the gene matches: 6. This CDR3 is built from 15 residues. The germline gives CDR1 SGHAT, CDR2 FQNNGV. This CDR3 reads CASSQGQGVAYEQYF. In DNA form, the CDR3 reads TGTGCCAGCAGCCAAGGACAGGGGGTCGCCTACGAGCAGTACTTC.

This clonotype was counted many times. The rearrangement joins TRBV7-8 to TRBJ1-3; D perhaps matches TRBD1 (6 bases). CDR3 size: 18 residues. Germline CDR1 and CDR2: SGHVS and FQNEAQ. Trimming shortened V by 5 bases and J by 1 base, and 21 bases separated the two germline ends. Written as DNA, the CDR3 is TGTGCCAGCAGCATCGGGGTGGGGGCGCGGTCTTCTGGAAACACCATATATTTT. Protein: CASSIGVGARSSGNTIYF.

A word on this clonotype: One base away lies a much larger clone, so this may be a sequencing read error. The chain recombines TRBV5-5 with TRBJ1-2; D perhaps matches TRBD1 (6 bases). The CDR3 is 16 amino acids. CDR1 and CDR2 (germline): SGHKS, YYEKEE (reference sequence). The CDR3 protein is CAGSLHRDRVRGSCTF. CDR3 DNA: TGTGCCGGCAGCTTGCACAGGGACCGGGTTCGGGGGAGCTGCACCTTC.

This clonotype has ten or more counts. J is TRBJ2-7 and V is TRBV6-6; D gene uncertain. The germline CDR1 and CDR2 sequences are MNHNY and SVGAGI (reference sequence). V was pared by 5 bases and J by 3 bases, with 14 bases between. This CDR3 comprises 14 residues. The CDR3 sequence is CASSENGQSYEQYF. The CDR3 bases are TGTGCCAGCAGTGAAAATGGGCAGAGCTACGAGCAGTACTTC.

The table lists this clonotype with a few counts. The gene calls are TRBV12-3 or TRBV12-4 and TRBJ2-5; 7 positions match TRBD2. This CDR3 comprises 13 residues. V dropped 9 bases and J dropped 7; count of bases not matched to a gene: 11. The CDR3 sequence is CASFSAPGGTQYF. CDR3 in DNA: TGTGCCAGTTTCTCGGCCCCGGGGGGGACCCAGTACTTC.

The sample holds many counts of this clonotype. The chain couples TRBV10-3 to TRBJ2-7; 11 bases agree with TRBD2. J gave up 3 bases and V 7 bases, and 2 bases lay outside the gene matches. The CDR3 length is 13 residues. Germline CDR1 reads ENHRY; CDR2 reads SYGVKD. CDR3 DNA sequence: TGTGCCATCACCGGGACTAGCGGCTACGAGCAGTACTTC. Translation gives CAITGTSGYEQYF.

The sample holds many counts of this clonotype. This chain uses TRBV7-8 with TRBJ2-7, with a weak D call TRBD1 (5 bases). The germline V gene has CDR1 SGHVS and CDR2 FQNEAQ. The CDR3 is 14 residues long. The V and J ends lost 5 bases and 0 bases respectively, with 11 bases between them. For the CDR3, the DNA is TGTGCCAGCAGCCCCGGACATCGCTCCTACGAGCAGTACTTC. It is translated as CASSPGHRSYEQYF.

This clonotype has just a few counts. V gene TRBV9 combines with J gene TRBJ2-3, with TRBD1 identical over 10 bases. The V gene's germline CDR1 is SGDLS and CDR2 YYNGEE. The CDR3 consists of 14 residues. The V gene end was trimmed by 4 bases and the J gene end by 6 bases; junction bases not matched to a gene: 5. CDR3 bases: TGTGCCAGCAGCACCCGACAGGGGGCGGATACGCAGTATTTT. This translates into CASSTRQGADTQYF.

The chain couples TRBV7-6 to TRBJ1-3, with D uncertain. The germline gives CDR1 SGHVS, CDR2 FNYEAQ. V gave up 7 bases and J gave up 2 bases, with 15 bases separating them. CDR3 length equals 15 residues. The CDR3 region has the DNA TGTGCCAGCACCACACTAGCGGGAGCTGGAAACACCATATATTTT. Translation gives CASTTLAGAGNTIYF.

The V call is TRBV28, the J call TRBJ2-7; D is perhaps TRBD2 (5 bases). V was trimmed by 10 bases and J by 3 bases, leaving 19 bases between them. CDR3 length equals 14 residues. Germline V CDR1 and CDR2: MDHEN, SYDVKM. The CDR3 loop reads CAISGSHPIYEQYF. The CDR3 DNA reads as TGTGCCATCAGCGGTTCCCATCCCATCTACGAGCAGTACTTC.

This clonotype was detected ten times or more. The chain links TRBV5-6 to TRBJ1-1; TRBD1 might be the D (6 bases). CDR3 length: 15 amino acids. Trimming removed 1 base at V and 6 bases at J, with 16 bases between. Germline CDR1 and CDR2: SGHDT and YYEEEE. The CDR3 nucleotides read TGTGCCAGCAGCTTGTCTCCGGGACATCTTCCTGAAGCTTTCTTT. As protein: CASSLSPGHLPEAFF.